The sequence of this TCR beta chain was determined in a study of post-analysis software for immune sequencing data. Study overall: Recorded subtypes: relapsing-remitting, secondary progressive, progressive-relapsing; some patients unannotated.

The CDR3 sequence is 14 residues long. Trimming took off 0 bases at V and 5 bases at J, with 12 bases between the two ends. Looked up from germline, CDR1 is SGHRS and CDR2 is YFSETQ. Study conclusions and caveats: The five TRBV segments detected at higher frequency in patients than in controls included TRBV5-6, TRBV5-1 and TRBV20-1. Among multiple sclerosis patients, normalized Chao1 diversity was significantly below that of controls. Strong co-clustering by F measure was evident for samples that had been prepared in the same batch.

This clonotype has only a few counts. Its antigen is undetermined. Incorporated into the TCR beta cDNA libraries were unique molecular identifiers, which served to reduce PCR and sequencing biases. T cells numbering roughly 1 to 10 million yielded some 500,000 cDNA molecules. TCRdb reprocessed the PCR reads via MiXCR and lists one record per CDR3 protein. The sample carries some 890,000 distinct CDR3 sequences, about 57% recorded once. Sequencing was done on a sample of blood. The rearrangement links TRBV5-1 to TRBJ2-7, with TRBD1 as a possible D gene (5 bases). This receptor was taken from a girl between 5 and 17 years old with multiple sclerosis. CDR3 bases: TGCGCCAGCAGCTTGGAATCTTTAGGGGACGAGCAGTACTTC. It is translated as CASSLESLGDEQYF.